This TCR beta chain was observed in a study of cytomegalovirus exposure and HLA in healthy donors. Study-wide results and caveats: In a later analysis, first-cohort TCR clusters were found to tend to co-occur in the 100 to 150 validation repertoires. In vitro confirmation showed a few CMV-associated chains to be CMV antigen specific. Reports credit the classifier with highly specific, highly sensitive diagnosis of cytomegalovirus status. The study put some 150 TCR beta chains on its list as cytomegalovirus-associated.

CDR3 length equals 17 residues. Germline lookup yields CDR1 LGHNA and CDR2 YNFKEQ. The V and J ends lost 3 bases and 2 bases, in that order; junction bases with no gene match: 11. With regard to this clone: No antigen is known for it.

Profiled with immunoSEQ multiplex PCR; TCRdb holds only in-frame clones, not every one. The sample consists of some 68,000 clones, 94% of them appearing once. The specimen sequenced was PBMCs. V is TRBV4-2 and J is TRBJ2-5, with 8 bases that match TRBD2. The TCR comes from a young man in good health and CMV-seropositive. The CDR3 spells CASSQGSSGSGQETQYF. The CDR3 bases are TGTGCCAGCAGCCAGGGAAGCAGCGGGAGTGGGCAAGAGACCCAGTACTTC.